The clone carrying this TCR beta chain was counted between two and nine times. Its cognate antigen is unknown. TCRdb analysed the reads with MiXCR anew, one entry per CDR3 protein. Counted here are approximately 770,000 distinct CDR3 sequences, under 35% occurring once; the ten biggest clones make up roughly 14%. The sample originates from a study of T cell repertoires in cytomegalovirus infection. The wider study: Shared public TCR beta signatures pointed to both CMV infection and a matching HLA type. Study-wide findings and caveats: HLA-C-restricted TCR beta clonotypes specific for CMV led the ex vivo response.

The CDR3 runs to 15 residues. The germline V and J ends were trimmed by 5 bases and 2 bases, with 15 bases remaining between them. Germline CDR1 and CDR2: DFQATT and SNEGSKA (reference sequence). The specimen was cultured CD8+ T cells from PBMCs, collected from culture after CMV antigen stimulation. The chain has TRBV20-1 and TRBJ1-4; D is unresolved. The source of this sequence is a human donor in good health (CMV status not recorded). Some clones in this sample may be carry-over from other donors' samples. CDR3 sequence: CSAFSLRETNEKLFF. CDR3 nucleotide sequence: TGCAGTGCTTTTTCCCTCCGGGAGACTAATGAAAAACTGTTTTTT.